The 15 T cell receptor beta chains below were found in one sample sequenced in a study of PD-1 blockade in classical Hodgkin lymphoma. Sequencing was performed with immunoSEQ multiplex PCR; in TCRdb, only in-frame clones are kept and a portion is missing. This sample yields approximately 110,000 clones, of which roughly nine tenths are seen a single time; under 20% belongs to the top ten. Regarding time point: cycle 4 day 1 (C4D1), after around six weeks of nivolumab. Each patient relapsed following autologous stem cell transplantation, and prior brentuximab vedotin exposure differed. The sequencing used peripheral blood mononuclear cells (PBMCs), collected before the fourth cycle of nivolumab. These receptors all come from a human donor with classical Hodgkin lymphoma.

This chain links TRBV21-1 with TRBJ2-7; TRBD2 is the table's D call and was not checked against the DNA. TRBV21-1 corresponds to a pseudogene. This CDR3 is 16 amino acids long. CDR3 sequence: CASSGRAPTLGNEQYF. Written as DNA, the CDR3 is TGTGCCAGCAGCGGCCGGGCACCGACCCTCGGGAACGAGCAGTACTTC.

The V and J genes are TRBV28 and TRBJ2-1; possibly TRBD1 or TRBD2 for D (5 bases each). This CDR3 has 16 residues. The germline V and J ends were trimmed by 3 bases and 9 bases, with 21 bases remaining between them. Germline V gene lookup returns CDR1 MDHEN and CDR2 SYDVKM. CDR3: CASSFGGRGQGSEQFF. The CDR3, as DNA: TGTGCCAGCAGTTTTGGGGGTAGGGGTCAAGGGAGTGAGCAGTTCTTC.

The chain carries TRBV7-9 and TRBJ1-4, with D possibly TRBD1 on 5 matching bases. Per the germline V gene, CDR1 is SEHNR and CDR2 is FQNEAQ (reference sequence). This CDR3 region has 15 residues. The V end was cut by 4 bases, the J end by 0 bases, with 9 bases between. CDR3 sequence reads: CASSSGGTTNEKLFF. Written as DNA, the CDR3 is TGTGCCAGCAGCTCCGGGGGGACAACTAATGAAAAACTGTTTTTT.

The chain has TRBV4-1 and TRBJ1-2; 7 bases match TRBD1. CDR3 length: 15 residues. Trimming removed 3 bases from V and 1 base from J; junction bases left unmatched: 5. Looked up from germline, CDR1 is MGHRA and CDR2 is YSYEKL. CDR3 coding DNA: TGCGCCAGCAGCCACCTAGACAGGGATAACTATGGCTACACCTTC. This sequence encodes CASSHLDRDNYGYTF.

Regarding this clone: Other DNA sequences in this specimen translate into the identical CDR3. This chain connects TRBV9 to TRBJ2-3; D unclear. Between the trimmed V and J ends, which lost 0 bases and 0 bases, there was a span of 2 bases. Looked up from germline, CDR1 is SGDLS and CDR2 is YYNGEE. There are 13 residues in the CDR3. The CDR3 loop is CASSVASTDTQYF. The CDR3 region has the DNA TGTGCCAGCAGCGTAGCAAGCACAGATACGCAGTATTTT.

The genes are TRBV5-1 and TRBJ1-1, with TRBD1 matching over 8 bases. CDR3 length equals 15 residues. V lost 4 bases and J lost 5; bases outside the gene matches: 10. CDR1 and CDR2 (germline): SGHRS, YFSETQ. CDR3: CASSATGQGMTEAFF. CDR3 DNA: TGCGCCAGCAGCGCTACCGGACAGGGTATGACTGAAGCTTTCTTT.

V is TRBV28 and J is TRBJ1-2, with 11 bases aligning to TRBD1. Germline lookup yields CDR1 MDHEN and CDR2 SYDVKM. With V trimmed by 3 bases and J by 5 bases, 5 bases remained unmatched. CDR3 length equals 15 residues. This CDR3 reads CASSFQGTGGYGYTF. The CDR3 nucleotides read TGTGCCAGCAGTTTCCAGGGGACAGGGGGGTATGGCTACACCTTC.

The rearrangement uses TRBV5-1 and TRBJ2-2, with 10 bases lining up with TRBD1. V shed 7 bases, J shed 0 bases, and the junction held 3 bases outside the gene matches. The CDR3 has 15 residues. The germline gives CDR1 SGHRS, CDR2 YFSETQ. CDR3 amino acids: CASRGTGANTGELFF. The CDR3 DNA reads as TGCGCCAGCCGAGGGACAGGGGCGAACACCGGGGAGCTGTTTTTT.

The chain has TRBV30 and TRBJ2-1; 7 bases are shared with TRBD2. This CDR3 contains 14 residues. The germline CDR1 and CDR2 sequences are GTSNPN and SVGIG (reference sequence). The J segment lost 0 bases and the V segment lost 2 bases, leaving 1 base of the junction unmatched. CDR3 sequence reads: CAWSRGSSYNEQFF. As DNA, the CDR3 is TGTGCCTGGAGTCGCGGGAGCTCCTACAATGAGCAGTTCTTC.

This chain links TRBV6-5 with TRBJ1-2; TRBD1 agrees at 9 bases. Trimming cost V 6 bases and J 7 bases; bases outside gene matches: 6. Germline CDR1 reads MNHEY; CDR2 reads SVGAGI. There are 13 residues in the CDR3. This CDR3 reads CASSAGTGFGYTF. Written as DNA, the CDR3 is TGTGCCAGCAGCGCCGGGACAGGGTTTGGCTACACCTTC.

Here the CDR3 reads CASTPGRTSGRAMQTQYF. CDR3 sequence (DNA): TGTGCCAGCACCCCGGGTAGGACTAGCGGGAGGGCTATGCAGACCCAGTACTTC. The chain uses TRBV7-8 and TRBJ2-5; 15 nucleotides align to TRBD2. Germline V gives CDR1 SGHVS, CDR2 FQNEAQ. The length of the CDR3 is 18 residues. Trimming cost V 7 bases and J 6 bases; bases outside gene matches: 15.

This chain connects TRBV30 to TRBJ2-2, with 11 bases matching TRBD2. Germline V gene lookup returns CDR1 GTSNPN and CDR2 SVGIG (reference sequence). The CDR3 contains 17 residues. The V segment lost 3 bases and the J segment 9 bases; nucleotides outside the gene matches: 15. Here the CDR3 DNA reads TGTGCCTGGAGACCCTGGACTAGCGGGCCACGCCCAAGGGAGCTGTTTTTT. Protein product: CAWRPWTSGPRPRELFF.

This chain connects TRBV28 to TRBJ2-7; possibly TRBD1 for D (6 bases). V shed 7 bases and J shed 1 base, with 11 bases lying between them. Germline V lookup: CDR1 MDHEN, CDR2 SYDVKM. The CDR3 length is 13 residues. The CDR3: CASNGQGSYEQYF. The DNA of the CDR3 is TGTGCCAGCAATGGGCAGGGGTCCTACGAGCAGTACTTC.

The CDR3 is CASGPTGGFNYGYTF. The DNA for the CDR3 is TGTGCTAGTGGTCCTACAGGGGGCTTCAACTATGGCTACACCTTC. The chain links TRBV12-5 to TRBJ1-2, with TRBD1 matching over 9 bases. This CDR3 contains 15 residues. V trimming: 5 bases; J trimming: 2 bases; junction bases outside the gene matches: 6. Germline V gives CDR1 LGHNT, CDR2 FRNRAP. The whole variable domain, filled in from reference TRBV12-5 and TRBJ1-2, reads DARVTQTPRHKVTEMGQEVTMRCQPILGHNTVFWYRQTMMQGLELLAYFRNRAPLDDSGMPKDRFSAEMPDATLATLKIQPSEPRDSAVYFCASGPTGGFNYGYTFGSGTRLTVV.

The DNA of the CDR3 is TGTGCCAGTAGTAAAAACCGGGGGCCGGGGATCATACCGGGCAATCAGCCCCAGCATTTT. Translating gives CASSKNRGPGIIPGNQPQHF. The chain recombines TRBV19 with TRBJ1-5; a possible D gene is TRBD1 (6 bases). CDR3 length: 20 residues. Trimming took off 4 bases at V and 2 bases at J, with 27 bases between the two ends. Per the germline V gene, CDR1 is LNHDA and CDR2 is SQIVND (reference sequence).